Included here is one T cell receptor (beta chain) sequence, with context. Its antigen remains undetermined. Base qualities are not provided; no much larger clone lies one nucleotide away. V and J are trimmed by 5 bases and 4 bases, and the gene matches miss 13 bases of the junction. From a lookup of the germline V gene, CDR1 and CDR2 are SGHTA and FQGNSA. CDR3 length: 18 amino acids, cysteine to phenylalanine. CDR3 DNA only is kept here, 54 bases in frame from base 1. The donors belonged to the validation cohort of around 110 subjects, which was separate from the roughly 700-subject first cohort. The data were obtained in a study of cytomegalovirus exposure and HLA in healthy donors (dated by TCRdb to between 2016 and 2019). Regarding the research as a whole: According to a later analysis, one platform produced both the 110 or so validation repertoires and the 670 or so repertoires of the first cohort. The study was designed to test whether signatures of past pathogen exposure could be identified by cataloging public T cell receptors. In addition to the first cohort of 650 to 800 subjects, a separate validation cohort of some 120 different subjects was used. To predict cytomegalovirus infection status, the study combined high-throughput TCR immunosequencing, statistical association of individual TCRs with disease status, and machine learning. What the research found in general, with its limitations: In a later analysis, TCRs clustered in the first cohort were found to also tend to co-occur in the approximately 110 validation repertoires, with approximately 94% of cluster scores above 0. The classifier was reported to diagnose cytomegalovirus status with high specificity and sensitivity in both the original and validation cohorts. In vitro tests confirmed that a few of the cytomegalovirus-associated TCR beta chains recognize cytomegalovirus antigens. The authors suggested that the approach could potentially be generalized to other disease states and immunological phenotypes. A later analysis lacked HLA typing for the validation cohort, so it scored co-occurrence in that cohort across all 130 or so repertoires. The study listed 164 TCR beta chains as associated with cytomegalovirus. Most TCR sequences were observed very rarely across donors, whereas some public TCRs were present in many individuals.

The library was generated by the immunoSEQ multiplex PCR assay. The authors' pipeline ran thus. A statistical classification framework was developed to diagnose cytomegalovirus status using the catalog of TCR beta chain sequences. The source is immuneACCESS, and TCRdb retained only in-frame sequences with V and J called. Part of the clones is not carried over; for the studies checked, unresolved V genes explain less than half of this, and the remainder is unexplained. Clonal size and the V and J genes are those of that table, whereas D and trimming came from the DNA. A total of approximately 130,000 clones appear in this sample, 85% of them only once. The ten largest clones represent approximately 2.3% of the sample.

In this chain, TRBV7-2 is recombined with TRBJ2-3, with 12 middle bases fitting TRBD2. The specimen sequenced was PBMCs. The source of this sequence is a woman aged 25 to 45 in good health and CMV-seronegative. CDR3 loop: CASSLVGRLAGVADTQYF. The bases read TGTGCCAGCAGCCTAGTGGGGAGACTAGCGGGGGTAGCAGATACGCAGTATTTT. Full variable domain (CDR3 extended with the reference TRBV7-2 and TRBJ2-3 proteins): GAGVSQSPSNKVTEKGKDVELRCDPISGHTALYWYRQSLGQGLEFLIYFQGNSAPDKSGLPSDRFSAERTGGSVSTLTIQRTQQEDSAVYLCASSLVGRLAGVADTQYFGPGTRLTVL.